A selection of T cell receptor beta chains follows, all from one sample in a study of PD-1 blockade in classical Hodgkin lymphoma. TCRdb keeps only in-frame clones here, not all; method: immunoSEQ multiplex PCR. The sample includes 25,000 to 30,000 clones, more than 60% of them seen just once. This sample comprised peripheral blood mononuclear cells (PBMCs), obtained before the second cycle of nivolumab. Receptors originate from a human donor with classical Hodgkin lymphoma. Both conserved end residues are part of each CDR3. The order of the fields is D gene, V gene, J gene, clone size, CDR3 protein, CDR3 DNA. D genes are given only for firm matches. Only some rows state a clone size, as once, few, many or a class for expanded clones.

d_gene: -
v_gene: TRBV7-8
j_gene: TRBJ2-3
abundance: -
CDR3aa: CASSSGGVRGRRTDTQYF
CDR3nt: TGTGCCAGCAGCTCGGGCGGTGTTAGGGGCCGTCGCACAGATACGCAGTATTTT

d_gene: -
v_gene: TRBV9
j_gene: TRBJ2-7
abundance: medium-sized
CDR3aa: CASSVETGSTYEQYF
CDR3nt: TGTGCCAGCAGCGTAGAAACAGGATCCACCTACGAGCAGTACTTC

d_gene: TRBD1
v_gene: TRBV7-7
j_gene: TRBJ1-3
abundance: -
CDR3aa: CASSRDRGNTIYF
CDR3nt: TGTGCCAGCAGCCGGGACAGGGGAAACACCATATATTTT

d_gene: TRBD2
v_gene: TRBV9
j_gene: TRBJ2-1
abundance: -
CDR3aa: CASSVVRAGGLSEQFF
CDR3nt: TGTGCCAGCAGCGTAGTTAGAGCGGGGGGGCTGAGTGAGCAGTTCTTC

d_gene: -
v_gene: TRBV11-2
j_gene: TRBJ2-6
abundance: -
CDR3aa: CASSLGEFSGANVLTF
CDR3nt: TGTGCCAGCAGCTTAGGAGAATTCTCTGGGGCCAACGTCCTGACTTTC

d_gene: TRBD1
v_gene: TRBV6-6
j_gene: TRBJ1-1
abundance: -
CDR3aa: CASSPPTGRITEAFF
CDR3nt: TGTGCCAGCAGCCCACCGACAGGGAGGATCACTGAAGCTTTCTTT

d_gene: TRBD2
v_gene: TRBV7-3
j_gene: TRBJ2-5
abundance: -
CDR3aa: CASSLGLAGGETQYF
CDR3nt: TGTGCCAGCAGCCTGGGACTAGCGGGGGGAGAGACCCAGTACTTC

d_gene: -
v_gene: TRBV6-1
j_gene: TRBJ2-1
abundance: -
CDR3aa: CASSLPFAHNEQFF
CDR3nt: TGTGCCAGCAGCCTTCCTTTCGCACACAATGAGCAGTTCTTC

d_gene: -
v_gene: TRBV5-4
j_gene: TRBJ1-2
abundance: -
CDR3aa: CASSFQTNYGYTF
CDR3nt: TGTGCCAGCAGCTTCCAAACTAACTATGGCTACACCTTC

d_gene: TRBD2
v_gene: TRBV4-1
j_gene: TRBJ2-5
abundance: -
CDR3aa: CASSQGVSGGDLETQYF
CDR3nt: TGCGCCAGCAGCCAAGGGGTGTCGGGAGGTGACCTGGAGACCCAGTACTTC

d_gene: -
v_gene: TRBV23-1
j_gene: TRBJ1-5
abundance: -
CDR3aa: CATQYPNGVKGNQPQHF
CDR3nt: TGCGCCACCCAATATCCGAATGGGGTAAAGGGCAATCAGCCCCAGCATTTT

d_gene: -
v_gene: TRBV11-3
j_gene: TRBJ2-1
abundance: -
CDR3aa: CASSLDTYNEQFF
CDR3nt: TGTGCCAGCAGCTTAGACACCTACAATGAGCAGTTCTTC

d_gene: -
v_gene: TRBV7-9
j_gene: TRBJ1-2
abundance: -
CDR3aa: CASSHLDSYQPYGYTF
CDR3nt: TGTGCCAGCAGCCACCTGGACAGCTACCAGCCCTATGGCTACACCTTC

d_gene: -
v_gene: TRBV18
j_gene: TRBJ1-1
abundance: -
CDR3aa: CASSPGGTAEAFF
CDR3nt: TGTGCCAGCTCACCAGGGGGCACGGCTGAAGCTTTCTTT

d_gene: TRBD2
v_gene: TRBV6-5
j_gene: TRBJ2-1
abundance: -
CDR3aa: CAIRGGSYNEQFF
CDR3nt: TGTGCCATCCGGGGGGGCTCCTACAATGAGCAGTTCTTC

d_gene: TRBD2
v_gene: TRBV9
j_gene: TRBJ2-1
abundance: -
CDR3aa: CASSARGEYNEQFF
CDR3nt: TGTGCCAGCAGCGCCCGGGGGGAGTACAATGAGCAGTTCTTC

d_gene: -
v_gene: TRBV28
j_gene: TRBJ2-7
abundance: -
CDR3aa: CASGGQNSYEQYF
CDR3nt: TGTGCCAGCGGAGGACAGAACTCCTACGAGCAGTACTTC

d_gene: -
v_gene: TRBV5-6
j_gene: TRBJ1-2
abundance: once
CDR3aa: CASSVGVGYTF
CDR3nt: TGTGCCAGCAGTGTGGGGGTTGGCTACACCTTC